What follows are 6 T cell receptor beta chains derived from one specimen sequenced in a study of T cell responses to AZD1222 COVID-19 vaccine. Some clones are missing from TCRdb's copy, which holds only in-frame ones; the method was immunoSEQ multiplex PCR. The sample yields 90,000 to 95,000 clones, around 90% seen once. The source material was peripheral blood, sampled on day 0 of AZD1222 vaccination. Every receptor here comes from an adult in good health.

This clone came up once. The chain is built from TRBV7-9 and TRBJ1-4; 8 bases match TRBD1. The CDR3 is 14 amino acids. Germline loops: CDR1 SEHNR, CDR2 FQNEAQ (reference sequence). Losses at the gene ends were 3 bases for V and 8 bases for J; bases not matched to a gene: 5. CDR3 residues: CASSFGTGAEKLFF. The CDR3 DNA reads TGTGCCAGCAGCTTCGGGACAGGTGCCGAAAAACTGTTTTTT.

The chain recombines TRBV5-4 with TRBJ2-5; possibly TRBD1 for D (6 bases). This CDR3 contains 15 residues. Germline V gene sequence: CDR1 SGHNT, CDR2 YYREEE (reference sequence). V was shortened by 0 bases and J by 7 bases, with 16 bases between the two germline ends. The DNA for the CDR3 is TGTGCCAGCAGCTTGGTGGGGGACATGAGTGGGACCCAGTACTTC. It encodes CASSLVGDMSGTQYF.

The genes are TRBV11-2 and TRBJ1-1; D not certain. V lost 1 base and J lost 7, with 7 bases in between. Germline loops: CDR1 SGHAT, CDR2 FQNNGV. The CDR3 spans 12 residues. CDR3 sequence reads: CASSLGRFEAFF. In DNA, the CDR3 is TGTGCCAGCAGCTTAGGGAGATTTGAAGCTTTCTTT.

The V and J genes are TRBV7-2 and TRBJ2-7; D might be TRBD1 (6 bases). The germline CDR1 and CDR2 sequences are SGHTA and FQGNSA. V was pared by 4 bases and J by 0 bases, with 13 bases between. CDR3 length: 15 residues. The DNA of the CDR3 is TGTGCCAGCAGCTCTTACCCGGACAGCTCCTACGAGCAGTACTTC. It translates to CASSSYPDSSYEQYF.

The CDR3 DNA follows: TGCGCCAGCAGCTTGTACGGGGGCGCAGGTGAAAAACTGTTTTTT. Translating gives CASSLYGGAGEKLFF. The genes are TRBV5-1 and TRBJ1-4, with D possibly matching TRBD1 (6 bases). V lost 1 base and J lost 7, with 14 bases in between. Germline lookup yields CDR1 SGHRS and CDR2 YFSETQ. This CDR3 spans 15 amino acids.

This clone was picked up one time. The CDR3 protein is CASSRDVKAEAFF. The CDR3 region has the DNA TGTGCCAGCTCTCGGGACGTTAAGGCTGAAGCTTTCTTT. The genes are TRBV18 and TRBJ1-1; a possible D gene is TRBD1 (5 bases). The V gene lost 6 bases and the J gene lost 6 bases, with 14 bases spanning the gap. This CDR3 has 13 residues. Germline assignment: CDR1 KGHSH and CDR2 LQKENI.